This T cell receptor (beta chain) comes out of a study of breast tumors, draining lymph nodes, adjacent tissues. Study conclusions and caveats: That most tumor T cells come from lymph nodes remained unproven. Most tumor T cells seemingly derive from lymph node, then expand in tumor. Luminal-like breast cancer showed significantly greater tumor-nontumor repertoire similarity than basal-like breast cancer did. Compared with lymph nodes, tumors were less diverse; compared with nontumor tissue, more.

This clonotype showed up many times. Its matching antigen is unknown. This CDR3 spans 15 amino acids. In germline, CDR1 is SGHRS, CDR2 YFSETQ. The V gene end was trimmed by 3 bases and the J gene end by 5 bases; junction bases not matched to a gene: 9. Axillary draining lymph nodes of breast cancer patients supplied the node samples. One entry per CDR3 protein results from TCRdb running MiXCR on the multiplex PCR reads. The repertoire holds about 230,000 distinct CDR3 sequences, with 32% as singletons. The genes are TRBV5-1 and TRBJ2-3; 7 bases align to TRBD2. This sequence originates from a female donor with breast cancer. Some clones in this sample may be carry-over from other donors' samples. The specimen was axillary lymph node tissue. CDR3 in amino acids: CASSSGASGRDTQYF. The CDR3 coding sequence is TGCGCCAGCAGCTCCGGGGCTAGCGGTAGAGATACGCAGTATTTT.